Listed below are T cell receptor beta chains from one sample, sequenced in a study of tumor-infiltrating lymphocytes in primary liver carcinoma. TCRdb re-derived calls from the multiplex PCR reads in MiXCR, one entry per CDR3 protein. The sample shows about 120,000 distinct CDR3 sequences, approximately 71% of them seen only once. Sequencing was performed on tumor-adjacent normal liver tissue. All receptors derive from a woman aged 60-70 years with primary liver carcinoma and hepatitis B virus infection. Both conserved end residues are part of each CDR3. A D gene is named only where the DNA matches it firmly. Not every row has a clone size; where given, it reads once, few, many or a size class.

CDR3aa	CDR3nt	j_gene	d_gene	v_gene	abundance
CASRVGGGRTEQYF	TGCGCCAGCAGGGTCGGTGGCGGGAGGACCGAGCAGTACTTC	TRBJ2-7	TRBD2	TRBV5-1	many
CISTHGRVTEAFF	TGTATCAGCACCCATGGCAGAGTTACTGAAGCTTTCTTT	TRBJ1-1	.	TRBV11-3	.
CAVLQTWTYERYF	TGTGCCGTCCTCCAGACATGGACCTACGAGCGGTACTTC	TRBJ2-7	.	TRBV10-3	.
CAGRIGGSGANVLTF	TGTGCCGGCCGCATTGGGGGGTCCGGGGCCAACGTCCTGACTTTC	TRBJ2-6	.	TRBV6-2/TRBV6-3	.
CSVHPGSMNTEVFF	TGCAGCGTTCACCCCGGGTCAATGAACACTGAAGTTTTCTTT	TRBJ1-1	.	TRBV29-1	.
CVSTHRSRGTGEPFF	TGTGTCAGCACGCACAGGTCTAGGGGAACCGGGGAGCCGTTTTTT	TRBJ2-2	.	TRBV11-2	.
CTSRRDRPSGNTIYF	TGTACCAGCAGAAGGGACAGGCCCTCTGGAAACACCATATATTTT	TRBJ1-3	TRBD1	TRBV6-5	.
CASSLDRLVPYEQYF	TGTGCCAGCAGCCTTGACAGGTTGGTCCCCTACGAGCAGTACTTC	TRBJ2-7	.	TRBV6-5	many
CASSEGLKVKQYF	TGTGCCAGCAGTGAGGGACTCAAAGTAAAGCAGTACTTC	TRBJ2-7	.	TRBV5-4	.
CSVSGVMNTEAFF	TGCAGCGTCTCAGGAGTAATGAACACTGAAGCTTTCTTT	TRBJ1-1	.	TRBV29-1	many
CASSQDYGRNEQYF	TGTGCCAGCAGCCAAGACTACGGAAGGAACGAGCAGTACTTC	TRBJ2-7	.	TRBV14	many
CTSSLRTSDPNEQFF	TGTACCAGTAGCTTGCGTACTAGCGATCCCAATGAGCAGTTCTTC	TRBJ2-1	TRBD2	TRBV11-3	.
CAAVEREGETQYF	TGTGCCGCAGTAGAGCGGGAGGGGGAGACCCAGTACTTC	TRBJ2-5	TRBD2	TRBV10-3	many
CSARISRGQRVDYGYTF	TGCAGTGCTAGAATAAGTCGCGGACAGCGCGTTGACTATGGCTACACCTTC	TRBJ1-2	.	TRBV20-1	few
CASSYIGGRNTGELFF	TGTGCCAGCAGTTACATTGGGGGACGGAACACCGGGGAGCTGTTTTTT	TRBJ2-2	.	TRBV6-6	many